The present entry profiles one T cell receptor beta chain with its context. Its antigen is still unknown. This sample stems from a study of blood T cells in healthy people across ages. Findings and caveats of the study: Age advanced and TCR beta diversity per million T cells fell, roughly linearly. Calculation of diversity from one million T cells yielded estimates considered to be underestimates.

A second about 6 to 11 cycle PCR used barcoded and J-beta primers. TCRdb fed the 5' RACE reads into MiXCR, producing one record per CDR3 protein. The sample records more than 650,000 distinct CDR3 sequences, about a fifth being singletons. V gave up 0 bases and J gave up 3 bases, with 11 bases separating them. CDR3 size: 15 residues. Approximately 10 milliliters was the volume of peripheral blood drawn from each donor. The chain couples TRBV12-3 or TRBV12-4 to TRBJ1-2; D not certain. Sequencing was done on a sample of blood. The origin of this receptor is a man between 65 and 80 years old in good health. CDR3 sequence: CASSLAYRSDYGYTF. DNA for the CDR3: TGTGCCAGCAGTTTAGCCTACAGAAGTGACTATGGCTACACCTTC.